This TCR beta chain originates from a study of T cell responses to AZD1222 COVID-19 vaccine. With V trimmed by 6 bases and J by 5 bases, 4 bases remained unmatched. Germline V gene data show CDR1 as SNHLY and CDR2 as FYNNEI. The CDR3 consists of 14 residues. This clone appeared once. The antigen is not known. Regarding the study as a whole: Two doses of AZD1222 preceded a rise in Spike-specific TCR breadth and depth.

Method: immunoSEQ multiplex PCR; TCRdb's copy keeps in-frame clones and lacks some. The table records roughly 100,000 clones, 82% of them present only once. The receptor was derived from an adult in good health. This chain links TRBV2 with TRBJ2-3; 11 positions match TRBD2. Material: peripheral blood, obtained on day 0 of AZD1222 vaccination. Here the CDR3 DNA reads TGTGCCAGCAGCGTAGCGGGGGGGGGAGATACGCAGTATTTT. Translated: CASSVAGGGDTQYF.